The 13 T cell receptor beta chains given below trace back to one sample, sequenced in a study of blood T cell repertoires in COVID-19 (TCRdb year 2020). Libraries were made using the immunoSEQ multiplex PCR assay. TCRdb holds this immuneACCESS table with in-frame rearrangements only. Some clones are missing; in checked studies, unresolved V genes explain under half, and the rest has no known cause. In this sample the table shows 250,000 to 350,000 clones, roughly 88% of which occur a single time. The ten largest account for 3.5% to 4.5% of the sample. Sequenced sample: peripheral blood. The receptors originated from a woman aged 50 to 60 with active or convalescent COVID-19.

This rearrangement joins TRBV12-3 or TRBV12-4 to TRBJ1-3; D may be TRBD1 (5 bases). The ends were cut back, 5 bases at V and 4 bases at J, with 9 bases in the middle. The CDR3 consists of 13 residues. This CDR3 is CASSPGQGNTIYF. CDR3 DNA sequence: TGTGCCAGCAGTCCAGGGCAAGGAAACACCATATATTTT.

This sequence joins TRBV3-1 (or the pseudogene TRBV3-2) and TRBJ1-1; D remains unclear. CDR3 size: 14 residues. V lost 4 bases and J 3 bases, leaving 12 bases between the germline ends. From germline, CDR1 is LGHDT and CDR2 YNNKEL (reference sequence). The CDR3 DNA reads as TGTGCCAGCAGCCGAGGATTCCGCGACACTGAAGCTTTCTTT. It yields the protein CASSRGFRDTEAFF.

Comments on this clone: The same CDR3 can be traced to other DNA sequences in this sample. The CDR3, as DNA: TGTGCCAGCAGCCAAGAGGGGGGGAGCTCCTACAATGAGCAGTTCTTC. As protein: CASSQEGGSSYNEQFF. The chain has TRBV4-2 and TRBJ2-1, with 7 bases fitting TRBD2. The CDR3 totals 16 residues. Germline V gives CDR1 LGHNA, CDR2 YNFKEQ. V dropped 0 bases and J dropped 0; count of bases not matched to a gene: 2.

This clone was observed a single time. The CDR3 sequence is CSVADTSSGNTIYF. The DNA of the CDR3 is TGCAGCGTTGCGGACACATCCTCTGGAAACACCATATATTTT. The chain combines TRBV29-1 with TRBJ1-3; a possible D gene is TRBD1 (5 bases). CDR3 size: 14 residues. Trimming shortened V by 4 bases and J by 0 bases, and 10 bases separated the two germline ends. Germline-derived CDR1 and CDR2 are SQVTM and ANQGSEA.

This clone was recorded only once. The chain joins TRBV4-3 to TRBJ2-7; 9 positions agree with TRBD1. CDR1 is LGHNA, CDR2 YSLEER, per germline. Unmatched junction bases numbered 10, after V lost 0 bases and J lost 4 bases. The CDR3 contains 17 residues. In DNA form, the CDR3 reads TGCGCCAGCAGCCAAGAATCGCCGGACAGGGGAGCGTACGAGCAGTACTTC. Protein sequence: CASSQESPDRGAYEQYF.

The V call is TRBV7-9, the J call TRBJ2-1; D unclear. Trimming shortened V by 8 bases and J by 1 base, and 6 bases separated the two germline ends. The V gene's germline CDR1 is SEHNR and CDR2 FQNEAQ (reference sequence). The CDR3 contains 12 residues. The CDR3 protein is CASVESYNEQFF. In DNA, the CDR3 is TGTGCCAGCGTAGAGTCCTACAATGAGCAGTTCTTC. The whole variable domain, filled in from reference TRBV7-9 and TRBJ2-1, reads DTGVSQNPRHKITKRGQNVTFRCDPISEHNRLYWYRQTLGQGPEFLTYFQNEAQLEKSRLLSDRFSAERPKGSFSTLEIQRTEQGDSAMYLCASVESYNEQFFGPGTRLTVL.

This clone was observed a few times. The V call is TRBV2, the J call TRBJ2-2; 9 nucleotides match TRBD2. V was pared by 6 bases and J by 5 bases, with 22 bases of the junction left unmatched. The CDR3 has 20 residues. From germline, CDR1 is SNHLY and CDR2 FYNNEI. CDR3 bases: TGTGCCAGCAGGACCCCTTTTACGGGCGAGCGGGGGGATTCGACCGGGGAGCTGTTTTTT. This encodes CASRTPFTGERGDSTGELFF.

The chain carries TRBV6-2 or TRBV6-3 and TRBJ1-5, with a possible D match to TRBD1 (6 bases). Germline CDR1 MNHEY, CDR2 SVGEGT. The CDR3 runs 13 residues. With 5 bases removed from V and 4 bases from J, the gap between germline ends came to 9 bases. CDR3 protein: CASSRTENQPQHF. Here the CDR3 DNA reads TGTGCCAGCAGTCGGACAGAAAATCAGCCCCAGCATTTT.

This clone showed up just once. The chain employs TRBV5-8 and TRBJ2-5; TRBD1 matches 8 bases. Germline-derived CDR1 and CDR2 are SGHTS and YDEGEE. CDR3 length: 15 amino acids. Losses at the gene ends were 2 bases for V and 1 base for J; bases not matched to a gene: 4. CDR3 bases: TGTGCCAGCAGCTTAGGGGACAGGAGCCAAGAGACCCAGTACTTC. It is translated as CASSLGDRSQETQYF.

V and J are TRBV10-3 and TRBJ2-3, with D maybe TRBD1 (5 bases). The V gene lost 7 bases and the J gene lost 3 bases, with 11 bases spanning the gap. The length of the CDR3 is 13 residues. In germline, CDR1 is ENHRY, CDR2 SYGVKD. For the CDR3, the DNA is TGTGCCATCAATGCAGGGTCTACAGATACGCAGTATTTT. Amino acid sequence: CAINAGSTDTQYF.

The J gene is TRBJ1-1, the V gene TRBV5-6; D gene uncertain. CDR1 is SGHDT and CDR2 is YYEEEE in the germline V gene. The CDR3 extends over 11 amino acids. With 2 bases removed from V and 8 bases from J, the gap between germline ends came to 7 bases. In DNA, the CDR3 is TGTGCCAGCAGCTTTGATAGAGAAGCTTTCTTT. This codes for CASSFDREAFF. The entire variable domain, with the rest obtained from reference TRBV5-6 and TRBJ1-1, is as follows: DAGVTQSPTHLIKTRGQQVTLRCSPKSGHDTVSWYQQALGQGPQFIFQYYEEEERQRGNFPDRFSGHQFPNYSSELNVNALLLGDSALYLCASSFDREAFFGQGTRLTVV.

The J gene is TRBJ1-2, the V gene TRBV7-2; possibly TRBD1 for D (6 bases). CDR1 SGHTA and CDR2 FQGNSA come from the germline V gene. The CDR3 totals 15 residues. The ends were cut back, 1 base at V and 5 bases at J, with 14 bases in the middle. The CDR3: CASSLERGAGYGYTF. DNA for the CDR3: TGTGCCAGCAGCTTAGAGCGGGGGGCAGGGTATGGCTACACCTTC. Looking up the rest from reference TRBV7-2 and TRBJ1-2 gives the full variable domain: GAGVSQSPSNKVTEKGKDVELRCDPISGHTALYWYRQSLGQGLEFLIYFQGNSAPDKSGLPSDRFSAERTGGSVSTLTIQRTQQEDSAVYLCASSLERGAGYGYTFGSGTRLTVV.

The rearrangement links TRBV4-2 to TRBJ2-7, with TRBD2 matching 13 bases. CDR1 is LGHNA, CDR2 YNFKEQ, per germline. The trim removed 4 bases at V and 7 bases at J, leaving 13 bases unmatched. The CDR3 covers 17 residues. The CDR3 here is CASSLRGTSGDFGEQYF. The CDR3 DNA follows: TGTGCCAGCAGCCTCAGAGGGACTAGCGGGGATTTTGGAGAGCAGTACTTC.